This section outlines one T cell receptor beta chain sequence together with its context. Repertoires were generated with immunoSEQ multiplex PCR, while TCRdb's copy carries only in-frame clones and drops some. Among several thousand clones listed, roughly 95% were seen once. The entry originates in a study of chemoradiotherapy in HPV16-positive cancers. The CDR3 has 13 amino acids. Germline CDR1 is GTSNPN and CDR2 is SVGIG (reference sequence). V lost 1 base and J lost 6; bases outside the gene matches: 2. The clonotype was recovered from a human donor with HPV-associated anogenital cancer. The sample here was tumor tissue, taken from a patient who underwent chemoradiotherapy. The V gene is TRBV30, the J gene TRBJ1-2; 10 bases fit TRBD1. DNA of the CDR3: TGTGCCTGGAGTGGACAGGGGGCAGATGGCTACACCTTC. It encodes CAWSGQGADGYTF.